The source of this T cell receptor (beta chain) is a study of CD8 T cells in Susac syndrome. cDNA came from roughly 0.53 to 1 ug RNA primed by random hexamers. Amplification of TCR beta CDR3 across 54 Vbeta and 13 Jbeta was performed with immunoSEQ multiplex PCR. TCRdb ran MiXCR on the immunoSEQ multiplex PCR reads and lists one entry per CDR3 protein. The data show 150,000 or so distinct CDR3 sequences, roughly 95% seen once. The authors carried out high-throughput sequencing of TCR beta. They applied it to CD8+ and CD4+ T cells obtained from blood. Healthy donors served as age- and sex-matched controls. This TCR came from a human donor in good health. The sample consisted of CD4+ T cells from PBMCs.

CDR3 nucleotides: TGTGCCAGCAGCTTATACGGTAGCAATCAGCCCCAGCATTTT. Its translation is CASSLYGSNQPQHF. V gene TRBV7-9 combines with J gene TRBJ1-5, with D unresolved. CDR3 length: 14 residues. V was pared by 2 bases and J by 0 bases, with 5 bases between. The germline CDR1 and CDR2 sequences are SEHNR and FQNEAQ (reference sequence).